Listed below are T cell receptor beta chains from one sample, sequenced in a study of identical twins. TCRdb reprocessed the 5' RACE reads via MiXCR and lists one record per CDR3 protein. This sample yields about 500,000 distinct CDR3 sequences, of which roughly an eighth are seen a single time; 0.95% to 1% belongs to the top ten. The same sample was also used in a study of yellow fever vaccine responses in identical twins.

Specimen: CD4+ T cells sorted from blood. All receptors derive from a woman between 18 and 30 years old in good health. CDR3s include the opening cysteine and the closing phenylalanine or tryptophan. A D gene is named only where the DNA matches it firmly. Size is stated for part of the rows, as once, few or many counts, or as a class when the clone is expanded.

few	TRBV20-1	TRBJ2-7	TRBD1	TGCAGTGCAGCCGGGACAGGGGGCATTGGGTCCTACGAGCAGTACTTC	CSAAGTGGIGSYEQYF
few	TRBV18	TRBJ1-1	TRBD1	TGTGCCAGCTCTCTAGGGGGCTTGAGCCCTGAAGCTTTCTTT	CASSLGGLSPEAFF
few	TRBV15	TRBJ2-1	.	TGTGCCACCAGCAGAGAAGATCGGGCCCAAGAGCAGTTCTTC	CATSREDRAQEQFF
.	TRBV4-3	TRBJ2-5	TRBD1	TGCGCCAGCAGCAGGACAGGGGGAGAGACCCAGTACTTC	CASSRTGGETQYF
few	TRBV2	TRBJ2-1	TRBD2	TGTGCCAGCAGTGAAGAGACTAGCGGGTTAACCTACAATGAGCAGTTCTTC	CASSEETSGLTYNEQFF
few	TRBV18	TRBJ1-1	.	TGTGCCAGCTCGGCAGGGCGAAACACTGAAGCTTTCTTT	CASSAGRNTEAFF
many	TRBV25-1	TRBJ2-7	.	TGTGCCAGCAGTGAAAGGGCAGGGTTGTACGAGCAGTACTTC	CASSERAGLYEQYF
many	TRBV25-1	TRBJ2-3	.	TGTGCCAGCAGTCGCAGGGATACGCAGTATTTT	CASSRRDTQYF
many	TRBV3-1	TRBJ2-7	.	TGTGCCAGCAGCCAAACTAGCTACGAGCAGTACTTC	CASSQTSYEQYF
few	TRBV7-9	TRBJ2-1	TRBD2	TGTGCCAGCAGCTTAGAAACGCTAGCGGGCTACAATGAGCAGTTCTTC	CASSLETLAGYNEQFF
few	TRBV20-1	TRBJ2-3	.	TGCAGTGCTAGAGACGGTGGGCGAATTCTCACAGATACGCAGTATTTT	CSARDGGRILTDTQYF
few	TRBV7-2	TRBJ2-7	.	TGTGCCAGCCAGGGGGGTTCCCACGAGCAGTACTTC	CASQGGSHEQYF
many	TRBV10-3	TRBJ1-1	.	TGTGCCATCAGGACAGAGAACACTGAAGCTTTCTTT	CAIRTENTEAFF
.	TRBV15	TRBJ2-1	TRBD2	TGTGCCACCAGCCGAGATCTAGCGGGAGGCGACAATGAGCAGTTCTTC	CATSRDLAGGDNEQFF
.	TRBV19	TRBJ1-2	TRBD1	TGTGCCAGTACCCGAGGAGGGGGCATCTATGGCTACACCTTC	CASTRGGGIYGYTF
.	TRBV5-1	TRBJ2-7	.	TGCGCCAGCAGCCCTTACCCCGCGGGACAAAACGAGCAGTACTTC	CASSPYPAGQNEQYF
.	TRBV2	TRBJ2-3	TRBD2	TGTGCCAGCGGGACCATAGCGGGGAGCACAGATACGCAGTATTTT	CASGTIAGSTDTQYF
many	TRBV10-2	TRBJ2-5	.	TGCGCCAGCAGTGTGGGACCGGAGACCCAGTACTTC	CASSVGPETQYF
few	TRBV20-1	TRBJ2-1	.	TGCAGTGCTACCCAGGGAAAGGAGTTCTTC	CSATQGKEFF
few	TRBV24-1	TRBJ2-3	.	TGTGCCACAAGCGGGACACCTAAACTCATCACCAGCACAGATACGCAGTATTTT	CATSGTPKLITSTDTQYF
.	TRBV10-3	TRBJ2-1	TRBD1	TGTGCCATCAGCGGGACAGGGAGGAATGAGCAGTTCTTC	CAISGTGRNEQFF
.	TRBV20-1	TRBJ1-6	TRBD1	TGCAGTGCTAGGGACAGGGGGTCTTCACCCCTCCACTTT	CSARDRGSSPLHF
.	TRBV18	TRBJ1-2	TRBD1	TGTGCCAGCTCACCGGGACAGGGGTTTGGCTACACCTTC	CASSPGQGFGYTF
.	TRBV20-1	TRBJ2-3	.	TGCAGTGCTATTAGCGGCAACACAGATACGCAGTATTTT	CSAISGNTDTQYF
few	TRBV19	TRBJ1-1	.	TGTGCCAGTAGTAGGTACAGCGGTCCTGAAGCTTTCTTT	CASSRYSGPEAFF
few	TRBV3-1	TRBJ2-3	.	TGTGCCAGCAGCCAAGAAAAAGTGCCGGGCACTCTCACAGATACGCAGTATTTT	CASSQEKVPGTLTDTQYF
.	TRBV12-3/TRBV12-4	TRBJ2-1	TRBD2	TGTGCCAGCACCCCCGCGACTAGCGGAGCCAATGAGCAGTTCTTC	CASTPATSGANEQFF
.	TRBV20-1	TRBJ1-2	.	TGCAGTGCTAGAGCGCACCTAGGGGATGGCTACACCTTC	CSARAHLGDGYTF
.	TRBV19	TRBJ2-1	TRBD2	TGTGCCAGTAGTATAGTAGCTAGCGGGATCGGTGAGCAGTTCTTC	CASSIVASGIGEQFF
few	TRBV27	TRBJ1-2	TRBD1	TGTGCCAGCAGCCTGCTTCCCGGATCAAAGGGGGCTGGCTACACCTTC	CASSLLPGSKGAGYTF
.	TRBV12-3/TRBV12-4	TRBJ1-5	.	TGTGCCTGCAGCTCGCGGGGGTTCGGTCAGCCCCAGCATTTT	CACSSRGFGQPQHF
.	TRBV4-3	TRBJ2-1	TRBD1	TGCGCCAGCAGCCAAGGACAGGGTCCAAACAATGAGCAGTTCTTC	CASSQGQGPNNEQFF
.	TRBV6-5	TRBJ2-7	.	TGTGCCAGCAGTCACACGACAGGCTACGAGCAGTACTTC	CASSHTTGYEQYF
few	TRBV5-5	TRBJ1-2	.	TGTGCCAGCAGCTTGGATGGGGGTGATGGCTACACCTTC	CASSLDGGDGYTF
many	TRBV12-3/TRBV12-4	TRBJ2-5	.	TGTGCCAGCAGGCCTACAGGGGAGGGAGAGACCCAGTACTTC	CASRPTGEGETQYF
.	TRBV4-3	TRBJ2-3	TRBD1	TGCGCCAGCAGCCAAGATCCGGGACAGGGCCCTTCGCAGTATTTT	CASSQDPGQGPSQYF
few	TRBV4-1	TRBJ1-3	TRBD1	TGCGCCAGCAGCCAAGCGGTTCCGGGACAGGACAGCTCTGGAAACACCATATATTTT	CASSQAVPGQDSSGNTIYF
few	TRBV12-3/TRBV12-4	TRBJ2-1	TRBD2	TGTGCCAGCAGTTTGCTGGCGGGGGGTTTCAATGAGCAGTTCTTC	CASSLLAGGFNEQFF
many	TRBV2	TRBJ1-1	.	TGTGCCAGCAGGTTACAGATTAACACTGAAGCTTTCTTT	CASRLQINTEAFF
.	TRBV28	TRBJ1-2	.	TGTGCCAGCAGTCCGGCAAGGGAAGGCTATGGCTACACCTTC	CASSPAREGYGYTF